The entry below gives a single T cell receptor (beta chain) sequence along with its context. Its specificity is unknown. Since a much larger clone is just one base distant, this may be a read error. Each CDR3 protein gets one entry after TCRdb re-called the PCR reads with MiXCR. The sample has over 600,000 distinct CDR3 sequences; 15% to 20% are singletons. V lost 0 bases, J lost 3 bases, and 9 bases lay in between. From germline, CDR1 is SGHRS and CDR2 YFSETQ. There are 14 residues in the CDR3. The data belong to a study of molecular identifiers for immune sequencing clone quantification. The overall study: Replicates partitioned RNA from around 18,000 or 91,000 naive CD8 cells into five parts, sequencing four. General study points: Among approximately 1 million naive cells, as was reported, spiked Jurkat TCR RNA from one cell was detectable. With a barcode shared among identical TCR molecules, highly expanded clone sizes could be underestimated.

When naive CD8 T cells were sorted, they were gated as CD8+CD4-CCR7+CD45RA+. The TCR originated in a human donor in good health. Some libraries in this study had Jurkat cell RNA spiked in. V and J are TRBV5-1 and TRBJ1-2, with D possibly being TRBD1 (5 bases). Sequencing input: naive CD8+ T cells from blood, with Jurkat cell RNA spiked in. The subset here: FACS-sorted CD8+CD4-CCR7+CD45RA+ naive T cells. The CDR3 DNA reads as TGCGCCAGCAGCTTGGCGGGGGGGGACTATGGCTACACCTTC. Its protein product is CASSLAGGDYGYTF. The variable domain in full, with the rest retrieved from reference TRBV5-1 and TRBJ1-2, is KAGVTQTPRYLIKTRGQQVTLSCSPISGHRSVSWYQQTPGQGLQFLFEYFSETQRNKGNFPGRFSGRQFSNSRSEMNVSTLELGDSALYLCASSLAGGDYGYTFGSGTRLTVV.